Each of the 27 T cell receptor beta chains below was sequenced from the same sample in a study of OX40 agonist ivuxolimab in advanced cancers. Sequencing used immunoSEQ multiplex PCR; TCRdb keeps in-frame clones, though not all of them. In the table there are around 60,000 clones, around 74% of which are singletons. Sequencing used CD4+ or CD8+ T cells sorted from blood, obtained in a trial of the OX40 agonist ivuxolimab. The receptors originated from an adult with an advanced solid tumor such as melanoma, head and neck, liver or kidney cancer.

The CDR3 is CASSYGADTQYF. For the CDR3, the DNA is TGTGCCAGCAGCTACGGGGCAGATACGCAGTATTTT. The chain carries TRBV7-8 and TRBJ2-3; possible D gene TRBD2, 5 bases. Per the germline V gene, CDR1 is SGHVS and CDR2 is FQNEAQ. The CDR3 is made up of 12 amino acids. V lost 4 bases, J lost 4 bases, and 6 bases lay in between.

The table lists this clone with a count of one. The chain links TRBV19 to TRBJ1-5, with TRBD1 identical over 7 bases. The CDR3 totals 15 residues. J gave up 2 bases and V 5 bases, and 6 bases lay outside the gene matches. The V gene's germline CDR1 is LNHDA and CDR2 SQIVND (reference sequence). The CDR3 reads CASSPDRVRNQPQHF. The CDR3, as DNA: TGTGCCAGTAGTCCCGACAGGGTACGCAATCAGCCCCAGCATTTT.

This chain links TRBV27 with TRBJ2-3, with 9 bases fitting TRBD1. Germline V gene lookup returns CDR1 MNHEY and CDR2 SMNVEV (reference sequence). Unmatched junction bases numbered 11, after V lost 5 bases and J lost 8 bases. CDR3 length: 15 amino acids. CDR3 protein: CASSTPGQGIGTQYF. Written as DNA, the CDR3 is TGTGCCAGCAGTACCCCGGGACAGGGAATAGGTACGCAGTATTTT.

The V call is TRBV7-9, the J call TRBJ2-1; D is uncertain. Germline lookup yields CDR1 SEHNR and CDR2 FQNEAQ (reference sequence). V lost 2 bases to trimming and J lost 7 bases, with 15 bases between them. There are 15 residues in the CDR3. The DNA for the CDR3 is TGTGCCAGCAGCTTATTAGCCCTATCGAGGAATGAGCAGTTCTTC. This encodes CASSLLALSRNEQFF.

Here the CDR3 DNA reads TGCGCCAGCAGCACCTCAGGGAGGGCCTATGGCTACACCTTC. Translating gives CASSTSGRAYGYTF. The rearrangement joins TRBV5-1 to TRBJ1-2, with a tentative D call TRBD1 (5 bases). This CDR3 region has 14 residues. CDR1 and CDR2 (germline): SGHRS, YFSETQ. Between the trimmed V and J ends, which lost 4 bases and 4 bases, there was a span of 14 bases.

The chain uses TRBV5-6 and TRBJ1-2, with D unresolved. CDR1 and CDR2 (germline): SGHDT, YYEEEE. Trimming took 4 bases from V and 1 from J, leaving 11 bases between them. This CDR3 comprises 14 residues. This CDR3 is CASSIGSGNYGYTF. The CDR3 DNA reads TGTGCCAGCAGCATAGGGAGTGGTAACTATGGCTACACCTTC.

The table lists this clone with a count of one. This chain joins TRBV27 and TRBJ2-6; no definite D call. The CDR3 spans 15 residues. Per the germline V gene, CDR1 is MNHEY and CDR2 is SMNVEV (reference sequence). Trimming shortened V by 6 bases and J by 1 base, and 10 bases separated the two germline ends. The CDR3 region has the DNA TGTGCCAGCAGCTCACGGCTATCTGGGGCCAACGTCCTGACTTTC. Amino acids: CASSSRLSGANVLTF. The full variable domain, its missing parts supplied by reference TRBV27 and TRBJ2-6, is EAQVTQNPRYLITVTGKKLTVTCSQNMNHEYMSWYRQDPGLGLRQIYYSMNVEVTDKGDVPEGYKVSRKEKRNFPLILESPSPNQTSLYFCASSSRLSGANVLTFGAGSRLTVL.

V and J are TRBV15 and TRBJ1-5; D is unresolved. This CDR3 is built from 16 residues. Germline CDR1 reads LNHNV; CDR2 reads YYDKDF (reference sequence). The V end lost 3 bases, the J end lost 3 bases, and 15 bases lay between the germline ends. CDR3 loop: CATSSEAKSFNQPQHF. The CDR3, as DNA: TGTGCCACCAGCAGTGAGGCGAAAAGTTTCAATCAGCCCCAGCATTTT.

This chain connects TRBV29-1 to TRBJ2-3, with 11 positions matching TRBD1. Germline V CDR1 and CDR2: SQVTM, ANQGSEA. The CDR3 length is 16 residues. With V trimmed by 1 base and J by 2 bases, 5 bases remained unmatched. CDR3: CSVEGGTGGDTDTQYF. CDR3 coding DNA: TGCAGCGTTGAAGGGGGGACAGGGGGAGACACAGATACGCAGTATTTT.

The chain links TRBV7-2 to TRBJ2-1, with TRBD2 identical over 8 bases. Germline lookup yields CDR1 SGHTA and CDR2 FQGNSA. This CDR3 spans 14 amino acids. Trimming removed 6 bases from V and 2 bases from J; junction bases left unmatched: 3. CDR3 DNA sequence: TGTGCCAGCAGGCCGGGAGGGGCCTACAATGAGCAGTTCTTC. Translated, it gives CASRPGGAYNEQFF.

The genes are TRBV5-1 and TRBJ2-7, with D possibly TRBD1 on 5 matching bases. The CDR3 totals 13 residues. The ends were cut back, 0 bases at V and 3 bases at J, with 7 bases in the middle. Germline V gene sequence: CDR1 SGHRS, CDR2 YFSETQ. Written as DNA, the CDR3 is TGCGCCAGCAGCTTGGATCAGGGCTACGAGCAGTACTTC. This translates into CASSLDQGYEQYF.

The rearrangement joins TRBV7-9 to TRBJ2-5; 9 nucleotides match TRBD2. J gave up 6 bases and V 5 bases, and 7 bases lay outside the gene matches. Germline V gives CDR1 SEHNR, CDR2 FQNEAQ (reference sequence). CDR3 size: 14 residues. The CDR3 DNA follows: TGTGCCAGCAGCGCTAGCGGGATTAAGAAGACCCAGTACTTC. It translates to CASSASGIKKTQYF.

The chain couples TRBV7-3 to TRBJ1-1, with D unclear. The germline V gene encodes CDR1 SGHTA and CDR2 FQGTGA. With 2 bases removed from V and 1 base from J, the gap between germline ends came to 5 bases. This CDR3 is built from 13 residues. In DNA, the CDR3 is TGTGCCAGCAGCTTACAGGAGAACACTGAAGCTTTCTTT. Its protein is CASSLQENTEAFF. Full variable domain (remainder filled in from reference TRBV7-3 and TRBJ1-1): GAGVSQTPSNKVTEKGKYVELRCDPISGHTALYWYRQSLGQGPEFLIYFQGTGAADDSGLPNDRFFAVRPEGSVSTLKIQRTERGDSAVYLCASSLQENTEAFFGQGTRLTVV.

CDR3 region: CSGREDLRYNEQFF. The CDR3, as DNA: TGCAGCGGGCGGGAGGACCTCCGCTACAATGAGCAGTTCTTC. This chain connects TRBV29-1 to TRBJ2-1, with TRBD2 identical over 8 bases. The CDR3 has 14 residues. CDR1 and CDR2 from the germline V gene are SQVTM and ANQGSEA. Trimming cost V 7 bases and J 3 bases; bases outside gene matches: 8.

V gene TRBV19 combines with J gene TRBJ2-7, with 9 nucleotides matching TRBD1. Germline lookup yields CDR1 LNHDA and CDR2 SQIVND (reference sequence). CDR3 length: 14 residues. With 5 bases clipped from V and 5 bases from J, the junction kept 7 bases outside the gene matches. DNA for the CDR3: TGTGCCAGTAGTCCACAGGGGGCGTGGGACGAGCAGTACTTC. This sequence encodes CASSPQGAWDEQYF.

Here the CDR3 reads CASSYGGGEQYF. The CDR3 DNA reads as TGTGCCAGCAGTTATGGGGGCGGCGAGCAGTACTTC. The rearrangement joins TRBV6-5 to TRBJ2-7; D is possibly TRBD1 (6 bases). This CDR3 spans 12 amino acids. Deletions cut 3 bases from V and 6 bases from J, with 9 bases between. CDR1 is MNHEY and CDR2 is SVGAGI in the germline V gene.

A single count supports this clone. The CDR3 here is CASSNSAANIQYF. CDR3 in DNA: TGTGCCAGTAGTAATTCTGCGGCAAACATTCAGTACTTC. This sequence joins TRBV19 and TRBJ2-4; D is unclear. Germline CDR1 and CDR2: LNHDA and SQIVND (reference sequence). Deletions cut 4 bases from V and 6 bases from J, with 10 bases between. CDR3 size: 13 residues.

DNA of the CDR3: TGTGCCAGTAGTGTTTGGACTGGAGATACGCAGTATTTT. Its translation: CASSVWTGDTQYF. The chain joins TRBV19 to TRBJ2-3, with TRBD2 as a possible D gene (5 bases). With 5 bases removed from V and 5 bases from J, the gap between germline ends came to 11 bases. The germline CDR1 and CDR2 sequences are LNHDA and SQIVND (reference sequence). The CDR3 is made up of 13 amino acids.

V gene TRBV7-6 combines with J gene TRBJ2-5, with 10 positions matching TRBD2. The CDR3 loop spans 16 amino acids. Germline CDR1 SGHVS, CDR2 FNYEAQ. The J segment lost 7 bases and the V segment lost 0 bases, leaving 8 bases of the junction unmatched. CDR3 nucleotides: TGTGCCAGCAGCTTAGCCCCGCTAGCGGGAGTTTGGACCCAGTACTTC. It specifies CASSLAPLAGVWTQYF.

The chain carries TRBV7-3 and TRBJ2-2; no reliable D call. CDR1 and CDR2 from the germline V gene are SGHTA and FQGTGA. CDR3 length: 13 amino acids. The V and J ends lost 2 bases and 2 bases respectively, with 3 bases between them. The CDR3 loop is CASSLPNTGELFF. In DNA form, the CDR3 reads TGTGCCAGCAGCTTACCAAACACCGGGGAGCTGTTTTTT.

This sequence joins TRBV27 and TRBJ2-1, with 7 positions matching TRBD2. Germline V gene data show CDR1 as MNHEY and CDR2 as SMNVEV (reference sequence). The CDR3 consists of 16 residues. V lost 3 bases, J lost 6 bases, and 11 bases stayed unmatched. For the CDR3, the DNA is TGTGCCAGCAGTTTCTCGGTCGGGGGGAGAGGCAATGAGCAGTTCTTC. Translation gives CASSFSVGGRGNEQFF.

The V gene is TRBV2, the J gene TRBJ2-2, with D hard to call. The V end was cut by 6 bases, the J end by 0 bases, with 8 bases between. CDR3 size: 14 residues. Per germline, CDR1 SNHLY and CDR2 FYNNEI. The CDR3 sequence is CASRDFPNTGELFF. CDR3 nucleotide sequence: TGTGCCAGCAGGGATTTTCCGAACACCGGGGAGCTGTTTTTT. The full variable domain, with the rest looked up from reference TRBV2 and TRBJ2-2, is EPEVTQTPSHQVTQMGQEVILRCVPISNHLYFYWYRQILGQKVEFLVSFYNNEISEKSEIFDDQFSVERPDGSNFTLKIRSTKLEDSAMYFCASRDFPNTGELFFGEGSRLTVL.

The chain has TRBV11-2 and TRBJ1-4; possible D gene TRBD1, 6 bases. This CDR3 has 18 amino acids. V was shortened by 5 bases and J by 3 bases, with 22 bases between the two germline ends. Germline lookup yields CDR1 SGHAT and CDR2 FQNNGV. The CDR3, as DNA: TGTGCCAGCAGCCCTGGGGGACATCCTGGGGTGGCTAATGAAAAACTGTTTTTT. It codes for CASSPGGHPGVANEKLFF.

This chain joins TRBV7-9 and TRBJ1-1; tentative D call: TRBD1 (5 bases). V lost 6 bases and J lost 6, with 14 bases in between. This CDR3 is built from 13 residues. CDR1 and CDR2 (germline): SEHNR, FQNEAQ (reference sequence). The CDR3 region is CASSLLRGSEAFF. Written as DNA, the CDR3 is TGTGCCAGCAGTTTATTGAGGGGATCTGAAGCTTTCTTT.

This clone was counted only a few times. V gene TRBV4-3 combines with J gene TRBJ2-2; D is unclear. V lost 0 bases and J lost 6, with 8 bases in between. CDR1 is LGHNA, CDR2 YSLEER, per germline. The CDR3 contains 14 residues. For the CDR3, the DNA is TGCGCCAGCAGCCAAGATAAAAGGCCCGGGGAGCTGTTTTTT. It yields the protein CASSQDKRPGELFF.

CDR3 nucleotide sequence: TGTGCCAGCAGTTTACCTTCACTAGCGGGAGTCACAGATACGCAGTATTTT. Protein: CASSLPSLAGVTDTQYF. The V call is TRBV27, the J call TRBJ2-3; 11 bases are a match to TRBD2. Germline CDR1 and CDR2: MNHEY and SMNVEV (reference sequence). The CDR3 has 17 amino acids. Trimming took 2 bases from V and 2 from J; bases not matched to a gene: 6.

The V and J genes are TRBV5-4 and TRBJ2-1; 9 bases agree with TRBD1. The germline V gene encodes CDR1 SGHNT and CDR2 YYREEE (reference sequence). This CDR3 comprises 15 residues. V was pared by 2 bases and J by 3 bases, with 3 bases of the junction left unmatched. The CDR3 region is CASSLQGAVYNEQFF. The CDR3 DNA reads TGTGCCAGCAGCTTACAGGGGGCAGTCTACAATGAGCAGTTCTTC.